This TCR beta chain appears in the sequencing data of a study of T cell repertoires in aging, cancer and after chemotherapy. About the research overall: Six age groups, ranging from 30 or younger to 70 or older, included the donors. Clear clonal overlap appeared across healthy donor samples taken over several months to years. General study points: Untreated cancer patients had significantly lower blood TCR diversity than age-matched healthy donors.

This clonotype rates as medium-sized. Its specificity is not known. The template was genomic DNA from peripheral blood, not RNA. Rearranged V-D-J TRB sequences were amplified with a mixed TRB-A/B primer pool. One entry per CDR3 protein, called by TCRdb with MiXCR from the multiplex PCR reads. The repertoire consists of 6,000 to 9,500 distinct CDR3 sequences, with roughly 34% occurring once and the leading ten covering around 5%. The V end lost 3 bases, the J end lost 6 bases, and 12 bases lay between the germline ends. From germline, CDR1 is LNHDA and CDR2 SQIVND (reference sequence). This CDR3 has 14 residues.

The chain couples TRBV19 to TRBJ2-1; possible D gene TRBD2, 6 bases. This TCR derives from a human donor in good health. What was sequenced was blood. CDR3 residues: CASSIHRGFNEQFF. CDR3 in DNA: TGTGCCAGTAGTATTCACCGGGGGTTCAATGAGCAGTTCTTC.